Presented here are 7 T cell receptor beta chains from one specimen sequenced in a study of early stage breast cancer tumors. Produced via immunoSEQ multiplex PCR; TCRdb's table is partial and in-frame only. The sample carries tens of thousands of clones, just under 80% recorded once. Sequencing used blood. These receptors came from a person in their 40s with breast cancer.

The rearrangement joins TRBV5-1 to TRBJ1-1; D might be TRBD1 (6 bases). Germline V gene lookup returns CDR1 SGHRS and CDR2 YFSETQ. The CDR3 contains 16 residues. Trimming left V 0 bases short and J 1 base short, with 13 bases between. The CDR3 DNA reads TGCGCCAGCAGCTTGGCCCAGGGGTCATGGAACACTGAAGCTTTCTTT. Its protein is CASSLAQGSWNTEAFF.

The V gene is TRBV7-9, the J gene TRBJ2-2, with 11 positions matching TRBD2. The germline V gene encodes CDR1 SEHNR and CDR2 FQNEAQ (reference sequence). V shed 4 bases and J 6 bases; nucleotides not matched to a gene: 7. The CDR3 has 16 amino acids. The CDR3 nucleotides read TGTGCCAGCAGCTACAGTAGCGGGAGGGCAGCCGGGGAGCTGTTTTTT. This gives the protein CASSYSSGRAAGELFF.

The chain couples TRBV7-2 to TRBJ2-1, with TRBD2 matching 8 bases. V lost 5 bases to trimming and J lost 3 bases; unmatched junction nucleotides: 9. Germline values: CDR1 SGHTA, CDR2 FQGNSA. The CDR3 contains 16 residues. Here the CDR3 DNA reads TGTGCCAGCAGCCCGGGGGAGCGGGGGAACTACAATGAGCAGTTCTTC. Translating gives CASSPGERGNYNEQFF.

The chain carries TRBV6-5 and TRBJ1-3; perhaps TRBD1 as D (5 bases). This CDR3 has 14 amino acids. Deletions cut 5 bases from V and 0 bases from J, with 8 bases between. Germline V gene sequence: CDR1 MNHEY, CDR2 SVGAGI. The CDR3 reads CASSGRVSGNTIYF. For the CDR3, the DNA is TGTGCCAGCAGTGGCAGGGTCTCTGGAAACACCATATATTTT.

This rearrangement joins TRBV7-9 to TRBJ2-3; TRBD1 aligns across 7 bases. J gave up 2 bases and V 4 bases, and 6 bases lay outside the gene matches. The CDR3 extends over 15 amino acids. Germline CDR1 reads SEHNR; CDR2 reads FQNEAQ (reference sequence). CDR3 protein: CASSSRTGFTDTQYF. The CDR3 nucleotides are TGTGCCAGCAGCTCCCGGACAGGTTTCACAGATACGCAGTATTTT.

This clone was seen only a few times. The CDR3 region is CASSLYRETEAFF. CDR3 sequence (DNA): TGTGCCAGCAGCCTCTACAGGGAAACTGAAGCTTTCTTT. This sequence joins TRBV9 and TRBJ1-1; D is possibly TRBD1 (6 bases). The CDR3 has 13 amino acids. The V end was cut by 4 bases, the J end by 5 bases, with 12 bases between. The germline CDR1 and CDR2 sequences are SGDLS and YYNGEE. The full variable domain, its missing parts supplied by reference TRBV9 and TRBJ1-1, is DSGVTQTPKHLITATGQRVTLRCSPRSGDLSVYWYQQSLDQGLQFLIQYYNGEERAKGNILERFSAQQFPDLHSELNLSSLELGDSALYFCASSLYRETEAFFGQGTRLTVV.

The chain uses TRBV29-1 and TRBJ2-3; 9 bases align to TRBD1. Trimming at V came to 4 bases and at J to 1 base, leaving 6 bases not matched to a gene. CDR1 and CDR2 (germline): SQVTM, ANQGSEA. The CDR3 has 15 amino acids. DNA for the CDR3: TGCAGCGTTGTCAAGCGGGACAGGGGCACAGATACGCAGTATTTT. Its protein product is CSVVKRDRGTDTQYF.